A single sample is the source of the 3 T cell receptor beta chains below, sequenced in a study of T-cell reconstitution after alpha-beta-depleted transplantation in children. The TCRbeta library incorporated unique molecular identifiers. Via MiXCR, TCRdb re-called the PCR reads, giving one row per CDR3 protein. The profile shows 700,000 to 850,000 distinct CDR3 sequences, 15% to 20% of them singletons. The starting material was PBMCs, mostly from graft donor cells, obtained 360 days after TCRalphabeta/CD19-depleted stem cell transplant. These receptors were taken from a male patient between 5 and 17 years old who had a stem cell transplant for acute lymphoblastic leukemia, so the T cells may come from the graft donor.

This clonotype has a handful of counts. The chain employs TRBV28 and TRBJ2-1; 7 nucleotides agree with TRBD2. V lost 7 bases to trimming and J lost 4 bases; unmatched junction nucleotides: 10. Per germline, CDR1 MDHEN and CDR2 SYDVKM. The CDR3 sequence is 15 residues long. CDR3 DNA: TGTGCCAGCACCCAGGGAGGGGCAGGGTACAATGAGCAGTTCTTC. This codes for CASTQGGAGYNEQFF.

The chain uses TRBV14 and TRBJ2-7; 14 bases line up with TRBD2. Germline CDR1 SGHDN, CDR2 FVKESK. The ends lost 1 base at V and 5 bases at J; junction bases unmatched: 4. The CDR3 covers 16 residues. The CDR3 coding sequence is TGTGCCAGCAGCCAAGGGGGACTAGCGGGAGACCACGAGCAGTACTTC. Encoded protein: CASSQGGLAGDHEQYF. The full variable domain, with the rest looked up from reference TRBV14 and TRBJ2-7, is EAGVTQFPSHSVIEKGQTVTLRCDPISGHDNLYWYRRVMGKEIKFLLHFVKESKQDESGMPNNRFLAERTGGTYSTLKVQPAELEDSGVYFCASSQGGLAGDHEQYFGPGTRLTVT.

This clonotype appeared a few times. The V call is TRBV5-6, the J call TRBJ2-4; TRBD1 might be the D (5 bases). This CDR3 region has 14 residues. Between the trimmed V and J ends, which lost 4 bases and 9 bases, there was a span of 17 bases. Germline CDR1 SGHDT, CDR2 YYEEEE. The CDR3 DNA reads as TGTGCCAGCAGCATACGGGCCAGGGCCGGCATTCAGTACTTC. This encodes CASSIRARAGIQYF. Full variable domain (rest looked up from reference TRBV5-6 and TRBJ2-4): DAGVTQSPTHLIKTRGQQVTLRCSPKSGHDTVSWYQQALGQGPQFIFQYYEEEERQRGNFPDRFSGHQFPNYSSELNVNALLLGDSALYLCASSIRARAGIQYFGAGTRLSVL.